A single sample is the source of the 26 T cell receptor beta chains below, sequenced in a study of OX40 agonist ivuxolimab in advanced cancers. The method was immunoSEQ multiplex PCR; TCRdb's version includes in-frame clones alone and lacks a portion of them. The table records about 61,000 clones, approximately 86% of them present only once. The starting material was CD4+ or CD8+ T cells sorted from blood, obtained in a trial of the OX40 agonist ivuxolimab. Source of these receptors: an adult with an advanced solid tumor such as melanoma, head and neck, liver or kidney cancer.

This clone appeared once. This chain connects TRBV6-1 to TRBJ2-5; 7 bases are shared with TRBD1. CDR1 and CDR2 from the germline V gene are MNHNS and SASEGT. This CDR3 is 14 amino acids long. With 4 bases clipped from V and 5 bases from J, the junction kept 7 bases outside the gene matches. The chain's CDR3 is CASSARQGGETQYF. DNA of the CDR3: TGTGCCAGCAGTGCGAGACAGGGTGGGGAGACCCAGTACTTC.

The chain joins TRBV27 to TRBJ1-4; TRBD1 matches at 8 bases. This CDR3 spans 18 amino acids. Losses at the gene ends were 6 bases for V and 0 bases for J; bases not matched to a gene: 12. Germline lookup yields CDR1 MNHEY and CDR2 SMNVEV (reference sequence). The CDR3 bases are TGTGCCAGCAGGTTTAGTGGGACAGGCTTCACAACTAATGAAAAACTGTTTTTT. Translation: CASRFSGTGFTTNEKLFF. Full variable domain (rest looked up from reference TRBV27 and TRBJ1-4): EAQVTQNPRYLITVTGKKLTVTCSQNMNHEYMSWYRQDPGLGLRQIYYSMNVEVTDKGDVPEGYKVSRKEKRNFPLILESPSPNQTSLYFCASRFSGTGFTTNEKLFFGSGTQLSVL.

This chain connects TRBV5-6 to TRBJ2-5, with TRBD1 as a possible D gene (5 bases). CDR1 is SGHDT and CDR2 is YYEEEE in the germline V gene. This CDR3 region has 13 residues. Trimming removed 4 bases at V and 5 bases at J, with 12 bases between. DNA for the CDR3: TGTGCCAGCAGCGCCGACAGCCCGGAGACCCAGTACTTC. This sequence encodes CASSADSPETQYF.

The chain has TRBV6-1 and TRBJ2-1; tentative D call: TRBD1 (6 bases). The CDR3 runs to 14 residues. Germline CDR1 and CDR2: MNHNS and SASEGT. V lost 3 bases and J 2 bases, leaving 8 bases between the germline ends. The CDR3, as DNA: TGTGCCAGCAGTGACAGGGGAACCTACAATGAGCAGTTCTTC. Translated, it gives CASSDRGTYNEQFF.

This chain connects TRBV7-2 to TRBJ2-3; 9 bases align to TRBD2. CDR3 length equals 18 residues. V was pared by 1 base and J by 3 bases, with 11 bases of the junction left unmatched. Germline V gene sequence: CDR1 SGHTA, CDR2 FQGNSA. CDR3 bases: TGTGCCAGCAGCTTAGGGACCCAGCCAGCGGGGGGTACAGATACGCAGTATTTT. This sequence encodes CASSLGTQPAGGTDTQYF.

V is TRBV19 and J is TRBJ2-3; D remains unclear. Trimming left V 1 base short and J 0 bases short, with 5 bases between. Germline V gene sequence: CDR1 LNHDA, CDR2 SQIVND (reference sequence). The CDR3 consists of 14 residues. DNA of the CDR3: TGTGCCAGTAGTATAGGACAAAGCACAGATACGCAGTATTTT. It yields the protein CASSIGQSTDTQYF.

V is TRBV7-6 and J is TRBJ1-1; unclear D gene. With 4 bases removed from V and 7 bases from J, the gap between germline ends came to 13 bases. Germline V gene sequence: CDR1 SGHVS, CDR2 FNYEAQ. The CDR3 loop spans 13 amino acids. CDR3 in amino acids: CASSSLEGYEAFF. CDR3 coding DNA: TGTGCCAGCAGCTCACTGGAGGGATATGAAGCTTTCTTT.

The chain is built from TRBV14 and TRBJ2-5, with a possible D match to TRBD1 (5 bases). In germline, CDR1 is SGHDN, CDR2 FVKESK. V gave up 4 bases and J gave up 7 bases, with 13 bases separating them. This CDR3 contains 13 residues. The CDR3 is CASSLDFRGTQYF. The CDR3 nucleotides are TGTGCCAGCAGCCTAGATTTTAGGGGGACCCAGTACTTC. The full variable domain, its missing parts supplied by reference TRBV14 and TRBJ2-5, is EAGVTQFPSHSVIEKGQTVTLRCDPISGHDNLYWYRRVMGKEIKFLLHFVKESKQDESGMPNNRFLAERTGGTYSTLKVQPAELEDSGVYFCASSLDFRGTQYFGPGTRLLVL.

The CDR3 loop reads CASSFGTANGYTF. The CDR3 DNA sequence: TGCGCCAGCAGTTTTGGGACAGCTAATGGCTACACCTTC. J is TRBJ1-2 and V is TRBV10-2, with TRBD1 matching 7 bases. From germline, CDR1 is WSHSY and CDR2 SAAADI. This CDR3 is 13 amino acids long. V was clipped by 5 bases and J by 6 bases; unmatched bases: 6.

The chain employs TRBV28 and TRBJ2-3; no clear D gene. This CDR3 spans 12 amino acids. V shed 4 bases and J shed 2 bases, with 4 bases lying between them. Looked up from germline, CDR1 is MDHEN and CDR2 is SYDVKM. DNA of the CDR3: TGTGCCAGCAGTTCCCCCACAGATACGCAGTATTTT. Residues: CASSSPTDTQYF.

The rearrangement joins TRBV10-1 to TRBJ1-3; TRBD1 matches 11 bases. J lost 6 bases, V lost 8 bases, and 15 bases had no gene match. The CDR3 contains 17 residues. CDR1 is WNHNN and CDR2 is SYGVQD in the germline V gene (reference sequence). CDR3 region: CASPPRTGGGGQNTIYF. CDR3 DNA sequence: TGCGCCAGCCCTCCAAGGACAGGGGGCGGGGGGCAAAACACCATATATTTT.

The V call is TRBV10-1, the J call TRBJ2-3; D is perhaps TRBD1 (6 bases). The V end was cut by 5 bases, the J end by 8 bases, with 17 bases between. The CDR3 consists of 14 residues. Germline V gene lookup returns CDR1 WNHNN and CDR2 SYGVQD (reference sequence). Written as DNA, the CDR3 is TGCGCCAGCAGTACCGGGACAAAGGACGGTACGCAGTATTTT. Protein product: CASSTGTKDGTQYF.

This clone was recorded a few times. This chain joins TRBV2 and TRBJ1-4; maybe TRBD1 (6 bases). The CDR3 covers 17 residues. CDR1 is SNHLY, CDR2 FYNNEI, per germline. Trimming left V 3 bases short and J 8 bases short, with 22 bases between. The DNA for the CDR3 is TGTGCCAGCAGTGATGCCCAATCGGGGGGGGCTGGGGAAAAACTGTTTTTT. Its protein product is CASSDAQSGGAGEKLFF.

This chain connects TRBV7-8 to TRBJ1-2; 11 bases are a match to TRBD1. J lost 7 bases, V lost 5 bases, and 9 bases had no gene match. The CDR3 extends over 15 amino acids. Germline V gives CDR1 SGHVS, CDR2 FQNEAQ. CDR3: CASSANPGTGGGYTF. The CDR3 DNA reads TGTGCCAGCAGCGCTAACCCCGGGACAGGGGGTGGCTACACCTTC.

This clone has more than one count but fewer than ten. This chain links TRBV5-1 with TRBJ1-4, with no clear D. Deletions cut 2 bases from V and 5 bases from J, with 19 bases between. There are 17 residues in the CDR3. Per germline, CDR1 SGHRS and CDR2 YFSETQ. CDR3: CASSFGSPYLLNEKLFF. The CDR3 DNA reads as TGCGCCAGCAGCTTTGGGAGCCCTTACCTCCTCAATGAAAAACTGTTTTTT.

The chain has TRBV25-1 and TRBJ1-6; D is unresolved. Per germline, CDR1 MGHDK and CDR2 SYGVNS. Between the trimmed V and J ends, which lost 2 bases and 8 bases, there was a span of 13 bases. The CDR3 consists of 15 residues. The CDR3 bases are TGTGCCAGCAGTGAAGATTGGTTAACGGATTCACCCCTCCACTTT. Protein product: CASSEDWLTDSPLHF.

The rearrangement joins TRBV10-3 to TRBJ2-2; 7 bases line up with TRBD1. V gave up 10 bases and J gave up 1 base; unmatched junction bases: 3. The V gene's germline CDR1 is ENHRY and CDR2 SYGVKD. The CDR3 has 13 amino acids. As DNA, the CDR3 is TGTGCCACCCGGACAGGGAACACCGGGGAGCTGTTTTTT. This sequence encodes CATRTGNTGELFF.

This clone was recorded a few times. This CDR3 reads CASSSGPGKTQYF. CDR3 nucleotide sequence: TGTGCCAGCAGCTCGGGACCTGGGAAGACCCAGTACTTC. V is TRBV7-3 and J is TRBJ2-5, with D tentatively TRBD1 or TRBD2 (5 bases each). V lost 4 bases to trimming and J lost 6 bases, with 12 bases between them. Germline-derived CDR1 and CDR2 are SGHTA and FQGTGA. The CDR3 covers 13 residues.

The rearrangement links TRBV6-5 to TRBJ2-1; 7 bases map to TRBD1. The V gene's germline CDR1 is MNHEY and CDR2 SVGAGI. The CDR3 totals 14 residues. V shed 5 bases, J shed 10 bases, and the junction held 11 bases outside the gene matches. CDR3 in amino acids: CASSRQGRGAEQFF. As DNA, the CDR3 is TGTGCCAGCAGTCGACAGGGTCGAGGGGCCGAGCAGTTCTTC.

This rearrangement joins TRBV7-6 to TRBJ2-5; 11 nucleotides agree with TRBD1. Germline CDR1 reads SGHVS; CDR2 reads FNYEAQ. V gave up 1 base and J gave up 6 bases; unmatched junction bases: 7. The CDR3 contains 16 residues. CDR3 coding DNA: TGTGCCAGCAGCTTAGATGGACAGGGGGCATTTCAGACCCAGTACTTC. This translates into CASSLDGQGAFQTQYF. Supplemented by reference TRBV7-6 and TRBJ2-5, the full variable domain reads GAGVSQSPRYKVTKRGQDVALRCDPISGHVSLYWYRQALGQGPEFLTYFNYEAQQDKSGLPNDRFSAERPEGSISTLTIQRTEQRDSAMYRCASSLDGQGAFQTQYFGPGTRLLVL.

The chain joins TRBV4-3 to TRBJ2-2, with D possibly being TRBD2 (5 bases). V lost 1 base to trimming and J lost 4 bases, with 10 bases between them. Germline assignment: CDR1 LGHNA and CDR2 YSLEER. CDR3 size: 15 residues. CDR3 sequence: CASSQGEQSTGELFF. The CDR3 nucleotides are TGCGCCAGCAGCCAAGGGGAGCAATCCACCGGGGAGCTGTTTTTT.

The CDR3 nucleotides are TGTGCCTGGAGTCCTTCCGTTTGGGGGAGGGGGACAACTGAAGCTTTCTTT. Encoded protein: CAWSPSVWGRGTTEAFF. The chain links TRBV30 to TRBJ1-1, with D possibly matching TRBD1 (6 bases). V was cut by 2 bases and J by 5 bases, with 24 bases left in between. Germline V gives CDR1 GTSNPN, CDR2 SVGIG (reference sequence). This CDR3 region has 17 residues. Full variable domain (missing parts from reference TRBV30 and TRBJ1-1): SQTIHQWPATLVQPVGSPLSLECTVEGTSNPNLYWYRQAAGRGLQLLFYSVGIGQISSEVPQNLSASRPQDRQFILSSKKLLLSDSGFYLCAWSPSVWGRGTTEAFFGQGTRLTVV.

The V and J genes are TRBV4-3 and TRBJ2-7, with 9 nucleotides matching TRBD2. There are 17 residues in the CDR3. In germline, CDR1 is LGHNA, CDR2 YSLEER. With V trimmed by 0 bases and J by 0 bases, 6 bases remained unmatched. CDR3 region: CASSQDSPAGGSYEQYF. CDR3 nucleotides: TGCGCCAGCAGCCAAGATTCACCAGCGGGGGGCTCCTACGAGCAGTACTTC.

The genes are TRBV6-9 and TRBJ2-3, with TRBD2 as a possible D gene (6 bases). The CDR3 runs 15 residues. Trimming took off 0 bases at V and 4 bases at J, with 11 bases between the two ends. The germline V gene encodes CDR1 MNHGY and CDR2 SVAAGI. The chain's CDR3 is CASSYSDGSADTQYF. In DNA form, the CDR3 reads TGTGCCAGCAGTTATTCGGACGGGAGCGCAGATACGCAGTATTTT.

The V and J genes are TRBV9 and TRBJ2-5, with D possibly being TRBD2 (6 bases). The V gene's germline CDR1 is SGDLS and CDR2 YYNGEE. Deletions cut 2 bases from V and 1 base from J, with 6 bases between. The CDR3 length is 13 residues. The CDR3 is CASSVGGQETQYF. In DNA, the CDR3 is TGTGCCAGCAGCGTGGGGGGCCAAGAGACCCAGTACTTC.

The J gene is TRBJ2-2, the V gene TRBV18, with a weak D call TRBD1 (6 bases). Trimming pared 2 bases from V and 5 bases from J, leaving 12 bases between. Germline loops: CDR1 KGHSH, CDR2 LQKENI. The CDR3 is 15 residues long. In DNA, the CDR3 is TGTGCCAGCTCACCAGGGGGACAATTAACCGGGGAGCTGTTTTTT. This codes for CASSPGGQLTGELFF.